This T cell receptor beta chain was retrieved from a study of blood T cell repertoires in COVID-19. The CDR3 extends over 15 amino acids. The germline V gene encodes CDR1 SGHTS and CDR2 YDEGEE. The V end lost 1 base, the J end lost 3 bases, and 11 bases lay between the germline ends. Methods used by the authors: It was from reference gene primer amplification that nucleated cell counts were estimated. Sequencing was performed with immunoSEQ multiplex PCR; in TCRdb, only in-frame clones are kept and a portion is missing. Clone size and the V and J calls come from that table; the DNA yielded D and trimming. This sample has under 130,000 clones; around 90% occur once, and the top ten carry 17%.

The receptor's source is a woman of 80 years or more in a cohort sampled during active COVID-19. Sequencing was carried out using peripheral blood. The chain combines TRBV5-8 with TRBJ2-1; D remains ambiguous. In DNA form, the CDR3 reads TGTGCCAGCAGCTTGATCTTGCAGTTCTACAATGAGCAGTTCTTC. Residues: CASSLILQFYNEQFF.